Below, one TCR beta chain is given with its context. Its antigen is undetermined. Germline is not matched at one junction end, which may reflect a read error. The library came from three nested PCR rounds adapted from ARM-PCR protocols. TCRdb analysed the multiplex PCR reads with MiXCR anew, one entry per CDR3 protein. Altogether some 68,000 distinct CDR3 sequences are present, about 77% being singletons, with the ten largest covering 35% to 55%. The sample comes from a study of tumor and adjacent non-tumor tissue in lung cancer. The study, taken as a whole, reports: Compared with tumor, normal lung showed significantly lower TCR diversity.

This sample's RNA came from whole unsorted tissue. The normal lung tissue was taken more than 3 cm from the tumor edge. Donors were chemotherapy-naive, newly diagnosed lung cancer surgical patients in China, August–late 2014. The CDR3 length is 14 residues. Germline CDR1 and CDR2: SQVTM and ANQGSEA. The clonotype comes from a man aged 55 to 70 with non-small cell lung cancer. The sequenced sample consisted of distant non-tumor lung tissue. The chain is built from TRBV29-1 and TRBJ2-3; 11 positions agree with TRBD2. The DNA for the CDR3 is TGCAGCAAAACTAGCGGGAGTAATACAGATCCGCAGTATTTT. Translation gives CSKTSGSNTDPQYF.